This TCR beta chain comes out of a study of T cell repertoires in cytomegalovirus infection (dated by TCRdb to the late 2010s). Regarding the research as a whole: Donor HLA type was relevant to the analysis, as public TCR beta signatures indicated carriage of CMV infection together with the matching HLA type. The paper's findings and limits, for the study overall: In both this cohort and an independent roughly 350-donor cohort, the cumulative frequency of public TCR beta family members distinguished carriers of CMV infection plus the relevant HLA type. The ex vivo response was dominated by HLA-C-restricted CMV-specific TCR beta clonotypes, which also provided the single most frequent clonotype in two of eight donors.

The CDR3 holds 15 amino acids from the cysteine to the phenylalanine. Just the 45-base CDR3 DNA is kept, in frame starting at base 1. CDR1 SGHTA and CDR2 FQGNSA were looked up in the germline V gene. Trimming costs V 1 base and J 2 bases, and their ends lie 9 bases apart. The sequencer listed for this sample is Illumina HiSeq 1500. TCRdb applied fastp at Q25 and MiXCR to the public reads, then kept only in-frame beta chains. Here each entry gathers all rows of one CDR3 protein and keeps the most common genes and DNA. This sample holds about 260,000 distinct CDR3 sequences; approximately 13% were observed only once. Jointly, the top ten make up 8.5% to 10% of the sample. This clonotype came up many times. The specificity of this receptor is unknown. One base away there is no much larger clone; base qualities are not given.

The specimen was PBMCs. The chain is assembled from TRBV7-2 and TRBJ2-4; TRBD2 is a possible D gene, resting on 5 matching bases. The sequence derives from a human donor in good health (CMV status not recorded). Some clones in this sample may be carry-over from other donors' samples. The DNA sequence is given as TGTGCCAGCAGCTTAGTCGGGATCACCAAAAACATTCAGTACTTC. Translated, it gives CASSLVGITKNIQYF.